This TCR beta chain was recorded in a study of CD8+ T cells in alopecia areata. Sorting separated CD4+ and CD8+ T cells out of PBMCs. After isolation, RNA underwent reverse transcription to generate cDNA as the sequencing template. Assay used: immunoSEQ multiplex PCR; TCRdb lists only in-frame clones, some missing. There are about 200,000 clones in the sample; roughly three fifths occur only once, and 4.5% to 6% lies in the top ten. Trimming at V came to 3 bases and at J to 5 bases, leaving 9 bases not matched to a gene. Germline-derived CDR1 and CDR2 are MGHRA and YSYEKL. This CDR3 region has 16 residues. This clone has more than one count but fewer than ten.

Sequencing input: CD8+ T cells sorted from blood. This receptor was taken from a human donor in good health. The chain links TRBV4-1 to TRBJ2-7, with TRBD2 identical over 11 bases. The CDR3 sequence is CASSHRTTSGGDEQYF. The CDR3 nucleotides are TGCGCCAGCAGCCACCGCACAACTAGCGGGGGTGACGAGCAGTACTTC.